This T cell receptor beta chain was obtained from a study of cytotoxic CD8 clonotypes in ibrutinib-treated CLL. At the level of the study: Once patients had received a median roughly 11 months of treatment, range 6 to 36, response samples were obtained. General study results and limits: On treatment, the uncommon public clonotypes contracted or remained stable.

Germline V gene lookup returns CDR1 MDHEN and CDR2 SYDVKM. The ends were cut back, 5 bases at V and 0 bases at J, with 17 bases in the middle. The CDR3 totals 17 residues. Depth targeted 1 in 200,000 to 1 in 1 million T cells, averaging roughly 9.3x coverage per clonotype. TCRdb's copy holds only in-frame clones and misses some; the assay was immunoSEQ multiplex PCR. The sample has some 200,000 clones, about 72% seen once. Comments on this clone: As yet, its antigen is unknown.

Here the sequenced sample was PBMCs, taken after 24 months of ibrutinib treatment. The clonotype comes from a human donor with chronic lymphocytic leukemia. The V and J genes are TRBV28 and TRBJ2-4; a possible D gene is TRBD2 (6 bases). The CDR3 loop is CASSNFRGDVAKNIQYF. The CDR3, as DNA: TGTGCCAGCAGTAATTTCCGCGGGGACGTAGCCAAAAACATTCAGTACTTC.